The text below deals with one TCR beta chain. The CDR3 has 12 residues. Germline V gives CDR1 MDHEN, CDR2 SYDVKM. Trimming stripped 6 bases from V and 4 bases from J, with 10 bases between. These data originate in a study of identifying expanded T cells in peripheral blood. Using immunoSEQ multiplex PCR, the repertoire was profiled, and TCRdb retains in-frame clones only, with some absent. The sample consists of 100,000 to 150,000 clones, roughly 90% of them appearing once. The sequence came from a person aged 18 to 70 in good health. The J gene is TRBJ2-7, the V gene TRBV28; D is unclear. Sequencing was done on a sample of blood. The CDR3 nucleotides read TGTGCCAGCAGCTCACACCCTTACGAGCAGTACTTC. It codes for CASSSHPYEQYF.